One T cell receptor (beta chain) is described in this entry. Use of 60 Vbeta and 13 Jbeta primers characterized the PCR. The assay was immunoSEQ multiplex PCR, and TCRdb's table has in-frame clones only and misses some. The top ten hold around 14% of the sample, which has approximately 110,000 clones, about 70% seen once. This sample is part of a study of cytomegalovirus exposure and HLA in healthy donors. The CDR3 covers 16 residues. The V and J ends lost 0 bases and 0 bases respectively, with 12 bases between them. CDR1 and CDR2 (germline): SGHRS, YFSETQ. The sequencing sample was made of PBMCs. This sequence originates from a woman aged 60-75 years in good health and CMV-seropositive. This chain joins TRBV5-1 and TRBJ1-1, with D possibly being TRBD1 (5 bases). The DNA for the CDR3 is TGCGCCAGCAGCTTGGGACAGCTCCTTATGAACACTGAAGCTTTCTTT. Protein sequence: CASSLGQLLMNTEAFF.